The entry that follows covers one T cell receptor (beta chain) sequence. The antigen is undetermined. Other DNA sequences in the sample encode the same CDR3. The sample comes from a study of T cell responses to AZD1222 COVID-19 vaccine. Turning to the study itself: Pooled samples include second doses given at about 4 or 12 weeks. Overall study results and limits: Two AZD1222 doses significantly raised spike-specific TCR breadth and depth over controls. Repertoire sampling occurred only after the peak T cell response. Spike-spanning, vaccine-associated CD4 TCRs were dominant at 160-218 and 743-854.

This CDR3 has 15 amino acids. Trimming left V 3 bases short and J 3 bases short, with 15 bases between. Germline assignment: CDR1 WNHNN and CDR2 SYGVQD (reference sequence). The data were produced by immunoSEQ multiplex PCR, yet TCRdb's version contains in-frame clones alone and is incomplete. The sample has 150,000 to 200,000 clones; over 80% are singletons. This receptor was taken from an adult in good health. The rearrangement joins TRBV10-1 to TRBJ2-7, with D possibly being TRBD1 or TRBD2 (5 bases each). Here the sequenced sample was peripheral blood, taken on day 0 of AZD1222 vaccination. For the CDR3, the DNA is TGCGCCAGCAGTGAAGGGGACGTCGGCATCTACGAGCAGTACTTC. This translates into CASSEGDVGIYEQYF.